This TCR beta chain was found in a study of blood T cell repertoires in COVID-19. For the study at large: Sample material is recorded as cDNA or gDNA derived from T cells, B-cell-depleted T cells, or PBMCs.

The germline CDR1 and CDR2 sequences are SGHRS and YFSETQ. Trimming cost V 2 bases and J 6 bases, with 17 bases left between them. The CDR3 has 15 residues. In the study's own analysis: Estimates of nucleated cell counts were drawn from the amplification of reference gene primers. The table came from immunoSEQ multiplex PCR; TCRdb's copy has only in-frame clones and leaves some out. The V and J calls and the clone size are those of that table, but D and trimming were determined from the DNA. In the table there are some 60,000 clones, around 90% of which are singletons. The sample was peripheral blood. J is TRBJ1-1 and V is TRBV5-1; D might be TRBD1 (6 bases). The TCR originated in a man between 60 and 75 years old with acute or convalescent COVID-19. The chain's CDR3 is CASSFSGGAGAEAFF. The DNA of the CDR3 is TGCGCCAGCAGCTTTTCCGGGGGCGCGGGGGCTGAAGCTTTCTTT.